The 27 T cell receptor beta chains presented below share a single source sample, sequenced in a study of shared clonotypes between healthy human individuals. Sequencing was performed with immunoSEQ multiplex PCR; in TCRdb, only in-frame clones are kept and a portion is missing. Among hundreds of thousands of clones listed, around 67% were seen once. Sequencing used memory CD4+ T cells sorted from blood. Subset given: CD45RA-negative fraction. Receptor source: a man aged 25-45 years in good health.

The DNA of the CDR3 is TGTGCCAGCAGCCCTGGGACTAGCGGTAGGGAGCAGTTCTTC. Protein product: CASSPGTSGREQFF. The V and J genes are TRBV7-9 and TRBJ2-1, with 11 bases identical to TRBD2. The CDR3 is 14 residues long. Per germline, CDR1 SEHNR and CDR2 FQNEAQ (reference sequence). V shed 5 bases and J 10 bases; nucleotides not matched to a gene: 7.

This clone was seen only a few times. The gene calls are TRBV11-3 and TRBJ2-1, with D uncertain. This CDR3 comprises 12 residues. Trimming removed 6 bases at V and 9 bases at J, with 12 bases between. CDR1 and CDR2 from the germline V gene are SGHNT and YENEEA. This CDR3 reads CASSSGIGEQFF. CDR3 nucleotide sequence: TGTGCCAGCAGTTCAGGAATTGGTGAGCAGTTCTTC.

This clone occurred once. The chain joins TRBV25-1 to TRBJ2-3; 9 nucleotides agree with TRBD2. V was pared by 4 bases and J by 0 bases, with 2 bases of the junction left unmatched. The germline gives CDR1 MGHDK, CDR2 SYGVNS. The CDR3 totals 15 residues. The CDR3 loop reads CASSAGLASTDTQYF. CDR3 in DNA: TGTGCCAGCAGTGCTGGACTAGCGAGCACAGATACGCAGTATTTT. Full variable domain (rest looked up from reference TRBV25-1 and TRBJ2-3): EADIYQTPRYLVIGTGKKITLECSQTMGHDKMYWYQQDPGMELHLIHYSYGVNSTEKGDLSSESTVSRIRTEHFPLTLESARPSHTSQYLCASSAGLASTDTQYFGPGTRLTVL.

This rearrangement joins TRBV7-9 to TRBJ1-3; the D is unclear. Germline CDR1 SEHNR, CDR2 FQNEAQ (reference sequence). The germline V and J ends were trimmed by 0 bases and 4 bases, with 7 bases remaining between them. The CDR3 runs 14 residues. CDR3 loop: CASSLAGPGNTIYF. The CDR3 region has the DNA TGTGCCAGCAGCTTAGCAGGGCCCGGAAACACCATATATTTT.

The gene calls are TRBV6-4 and TRBJ2-5; 9 bases agree with TRBD1. Germline CDR1 is MRHNA and CDR2 is SNTAGT. This CDR3 has 16 residues. The J segment lost 2 bases and the V segment lost 3 bases, leaving 7 bases of the junction unmatched. The CDR3 coding sequence is TGTGCCAGCAGTGAAACGGACAGGGGAGGACAAGAGACCCAGTACTTC. Protein sequence: CASSETDRGGQETQYF.

This clone was recorded a few times. The DNA of the CDR3 is TGTGCCAGCAGCTTAGGTGGCGGGAGGTTTGAGACCCAGTACTTC. Translated, it gives CASSLGGGRFETQYF. The V gene is TRBV7-9, the J gene TRBJ2-5; TRBD2 agrees at 8 bases. The CDR3 sequence is 15 residues long. In germline, CDR1 is SEHNR, CDR2 FQNEAQ (reference sequence). Trimming took 1 base from V and 5 from J; bases not matched to a gene: 6. The entire variable domain, with the rest obtained from reference TRBV7-9 and TRBJ2-5, is as follows: DTGVSQNPRHKITKRGQNVTFRCDPISEHNRLYWYRQTLGQGPEFLTYFQNEAQLEKSRLLSDRFSAERPKGSFSTLEIQRTEQGDSAMYLCASSLGGGRFETQYFGPGTRLLVL.

This clone was observed a handful of times. This chain joins TRBV29-1 and TRBJ1-1; TRBD1 might be the D (5 bases). The V gene's germline CDR1 is SQVTM and CDR2 ANQGSEA. This CDR3 has 13 amino acids. V was clipped by 6 bases and J by 5 bases, with 16 bases between them. The CDR3 region is CSVALGAATEAFF. As DNA, the CDR3 is TGCAGCGTCGCCCTAGGGGCAGCAACTGAAGCTTTCTTT.

The chain couples TRBV14 to TRBJ2-1, with no clear D. Germline CDR1 is SGHDN and CDR2 is FVKESK. V lost 5 bases to trimming and J lost 5 bases, with 10 bases between them. This CDR3 is built from 13 residues. The CDR3 nucleotides read TGTGCCAGCAGCGCTGAACTTCACAATGAGCAGTTCTTC. Translated: CASSAELHNEQFF.

This chain links TRBV5-1 with TRBJ2-7, with D perhaps TRBD1 or TRBD2 (7 bases each). V lost 1 base and J 1 base, leaving 15 bases between the germline ends. CDR1 is SGHRS, CDR2 YFSETQ, per germline. The CDR3 runs to 16 residues. The CDR3 DNA follows: TGCGCCAGCAGCTTGACGACAGGGAGGGCTTCCTACGAGCAGTACTTC. Protein: CASSLTTGRASYEQYF. Together with reference TRBV5-1 and TRBJ2-7, the CDR3 gives the full variable domain: KAGVTQTPRYLIKTRGQQVTLSCSPISGHRSVSWYQQTPGQGLQFLFEYFSETQRNKGNFPGRFSGRQFSNSRSEMNVSTLELGDSALYLCASSLTTGRASYEQYFGPGTRLTVT.

This clone has more than one count but fewer than ten. The chain carries TRBV29-1 and TRBJ2-5, with TRBD1 identical over 8 bases. Germline V CDR1 and CDR2: SQVTM, ANQGSEA. The V segment lost 0 bases and the J segment 5 bases; nucleotides outside the gene matches: 20. The CDR3 runs to 19 residues. CDR3 residues: CSVEDGQGAFVGRSETQYF. The CDR3 bases are TGCAGCGTTGAAGATGGCCAGGGGGCCTTTGTTGGTCGGTCGGAGACCCAGTACTTC.

The chain uses TRBV5-6 and TRBJ2-5; perhaps TRBD2 as D (5 bases). V lost 0 bases and J 5 bases, leaving 11 bases between the germline ends. CDR3 length: 14 amino acids. Per germline, CDR1 SGHDT and CDR2 YYEEEE. CDR3 coding DNA: TGTGCCAGCAGCTTGGGGGAGCTCTGGGAGACCCAGTACTTC. This encodes CASSLGELWETQYF.

The rearrangement uses TRBV10-3 and TRBJ2-3; 11 bases map to TRBD2. Per germline, CDR1 ENHRY and CDR2 SYGVKD. The junction had 11 bases not matched to a gene; V was cut back by 5 bases and J by 4 bases. The CDR3 covers 17 residues. The CDR3 protein is CAISTSTSGKGPDTQYF. The CDR3 nucleotides read TGTGCCATCAGTACCTCGACTAGCGGGAAAGGGCCAGATACGCAGTATTTT.

This chain links TRBV29-1 with TRBJ2-1, with D unresolved. V dropped 6 bases and J dropped 3 bases, with 6 bases sitting between them. The germline gives CDR1 SQVTM, CDR2 ANQGSEA. The CDR3 is made up of 11 amino acids. The CDR3 nucleotides read TGCAGCGTCGCTTACTACAATGAGCAGTTCTTC. This gives the protein CSVAYYNEQFF.

This clone was seen just once. This chain joins TRBV20-1 and TRBJ2-3; D is possibly TRBD2 (6 bases). The CDR3 has 11 amino acids. Germline CDR1 and CDR2: DFQATT and SNEGSKA (reference sequence). Trimming took off 2 bases at V and 6 bases at J, with 6 bases between the two ends. The CDR3 region has the DNA TGCAGTGCTAGACGGGGGGATACGCAGTATTTT. This translates into CSARRGDTQYF.

Concerning this clone: The same CDR3 can be traced to other DNA sequences in this sample. This rearrangement joins TRBV5-6 to TRBJ2-2; no reliable D call. V lost 5 bases and J lost 5, with 10 bases in between. Germline V gene data show CDR1 as SGHDT and CDR2 as YYEEEE. The CDR3 loop spans 13 amino acids. The CDR3 DNA reads as TGTGCCAGCAGAGGACGTCGGACCGGGGAGCTGTTTTTT. Encoded protein: CASRGRRTGELFF.

The genes are TRBV2 and TRBJ1-4; 9 positions match TRBD1. J gave up 4 bases and V 3 bases, and 3 bases lay outside the gene matches. Germline V CDR1 and CDR2: SNHLY, FYNNEI. This CDR3 is 15 amino acids long. CDR3 in amino acids: CASSDGQGFNEKLFF. In nucleotides, the CDR3 is TGTGCCAGCAGTGACGGACAGGGGTTTAATGAAAAACTGTTTTTT.

The rearrangement uses TRBV28 and TRBJ2-7; the D gene is possibly TRBD2 (6 bases). The ends were cut back, 8 bases at V and 7 bases at J, with 21 bases in the middle. The CDR3 has 14 residues. Germline V CDR1 and CDR2: MDHEN, SYDVKM. The CDR3 nucleotides read TGTGCCAGCTCTGAAGCGGGCCCCGTGAGTGAGCAGTACTTC. Translated: CASSEAGPVSEQYF.

This clone was recorded at least ten times. The chain combines TRBV5-4 with TRBJ2-7; TRBD1 aligns across 10 bases. This CDR3 comprises 15 residues. V shed 5 bases and J 6 bases; nucleotides not matched to a gene: 11. The germline gives CDR1 SGHNT, CDR2 YYREEE (reference sequence). DNA for the CDR3: TGTGCCAGCAGTCCAACTTATGGACAGGGGGGCGAGCAGTACTTC. It specifies CASSPTYGQGGEQYF.

The V call is TRBV2, the J call TRBJ2-7, with D possibly TRBD2 on 6 matching bases. From germline, CDR1 is SNHLY and CDR2 FYNNEI. Trimming removed 9 bases at V and 6 bases at J, with 15 bases between. This CDR3 region has 12 residues. CDR3 nucleotides: TGTGCCAGAGGGCAGGGAGGAGGCGAGCAGTACTTC. Its translation is CARGQGGGEQYF.

The chain employs TRBV6-1 and TRBJ2-1, with 9 bases lining up with TRBD2. CDR1 is MNHNS and CDR2 is SASEGT in the germline V gene. The J segment lost 4 bases and the V segment lost 6 bases, leaving 4 bases of the junction unmatched. The CDR3 loop spans 14 amino acids. DNA of the CDR3: TGTGCCAGCAGGTTAGCGGGAGTATACAATGAGCAGTTCTTC. Translated: CASRLAGVYNEQFF.

The chain employs TRBV28 and TRBJ2-3; 7 bases line up with TRBD2. CDR1 and CDR2 from the germline V gene are MDHEN and SYDVKM. The CDR3 loop spans 14 amino acids. V lost 7 bases, J lost 3 bases, and 7 bases stayed unmatched. The CDR3 nucleotides read TGTGCCAGCACCGAACAAGCGGGGACAGATACGCAGTATTTT. Encoded protein: CASTEQAGTDTQYF.

This sequence joins TRBV2 and TRBJ2-7, with D uncertain. Germline V gene sequence: CDR1 SNHLY, CDR2 FYNNEI. Trimming cost V 1 base and J 5 bases, with 6 bases left between them. The CDR3 is 12 amino acids. Here the CDR3 reads CASSEGWDEQYF. The CDR3, as DNA: TGTGCCAGCAGTGAAGGTTGGGACGAGCAGTACTTC.

The DNA for the CDR3 is TGTGCCAGCTCACCAAGCGGAGAGAGCTCCTACGAGCAGTACTTC. Encoded protein: CASSPSGESSYEQYF. V and J are TRBV18 and TRBJ2-7; D may be TRBD2 (5 bases). This CDR3 region has 15 residues. With 2 bases removed from V and 0 bases from J, the gap between germline ends came to 11 bases. From germline, CDR1 is KGHSH and CDR2 LQKENI.

This chain links TRBV27 with TRBJ2-7; the D gene is possibly TRBD1 (6 bases). CDR1 is MNHEY, CDR2 SMNVEV, per germline (reference sequence). The CDR3 extends over 15 amino acids. Trimming stripped 9 bases from V and 6 bases from J, with 24 bases between. CDR3 sequence reads: CARGAEAGPQFEQYF. The CDR3, as DNA: TGTGCCAGGGGGGCCGAGGCAGGGCCCCAGTTCGAGCAGTACTTC.

The rearrangement uses TRBV20-1 and TRBJ2-5; weak D call: TRBD1 (6 bases). Germline V CDR1 and CDR2: DFQATT, SNEGSKA (reference sequence). The V end was cut by 6 bases, the J end by 5 bases, with 10 bases between. This CDR3 is built from 11 residues. DNA of the CDR3: TGCAGTGCGTGGACAGTGGAGACCCAGTACTTC. Protein: CSAWTVETQYF.

This clone was observed a few times. The chain recombines TRBV30 with TRBJ1-5, with 8 bases fitting TRBD1. V lost 0 bases, J lost 1 base, and 11 bases stayed unmatched. CDR1 and CDR2 from the germline V gene are GTSNPN and SVGIG (reference sequence). The CDR3 runs to 18 residues. The CDR3: CAWSVPPGGHSSNQPQHF. The DNA of the CDR3 is TGTGCCTGGAGTGTACCCCCAGGGGGCCACTCGAGCAATCAGCCCCAGCATTTT.

As DNA, the CDR3 is TGCAGCGGCGGGACAGGGAGTGAGTGGGCTTTCTTT. As protein: CSGGTGSEWAFF. The chain has TRBV29-1 and TRBJ1-1; TRBD1 matches 9 bases. The trim removed 7 bases at V and 11 bases at J, leaving 11 bases unmatched. Germline lookup yields CDR1 SQVTM and CDR2 ANQGSEA. The CDR3 loop spans 12 amino acids.